Listed here are 5 T cell receptor beta chains from one sample, sequenced in a study of blood T cells in healthy people across ages. Alongside a J-beta primer mix, a sample-barcoded 5' primer served in a second PCR lasting roughly 7 to 11 cycles. TCRdb re-called the 5' RACE reads with MiXCR, one entry per CDR3 protein. The sample carries 1.5 million to 1.8 million distinct CDR3 sequences, about 45% recorded once. The sequencing sample was made of blood. The receptor source for this set is a woman under 30 in good health.

Comments on this clonotype: A junction boundary mismatches the germline segment, possibly from a read error. The gene calls are TRBV7-9 and TRBJ2-1, with 14 bases matching TRBD2. CDR1 is SEHNR, CDR2 FQNEAQ, per germline (reference sequence). There are 17 residues in the CDR3. CDR3 residues: CASSLRLAGGIYNEQFF. In DNA form, the CDR3 reads TGTGCCAGCAGCTTACGACTAGCGGGGGGGATATACAATGAACAGTTCTTC. The complete variable domain, with remaining parts taken from reference TRBV7-9 and TRBJ2-1, reads DTGVSQNPRHKITKRGQNVTFRCDPISEHNRLYWYRQTLGQGPEFLTYFQNEAQLEKSRLLSDRFSAERPKGSFSTLEIQRTEQGDSAMYLCASSLRLAGGIYNEQFFGPGTRLTVL.

V gene TRBV5-1 combines with J gene TRBJ2-1; TRBD1 matches 9 bases. The end of the DNA is better explained by TRBJ2-7, so the J call may be wrong. This CDR3 region has 16 residues. Germline CDR1 and CDR2: SGHRS and YFSETQ. DNA of the CDR3: TGCGCCAGCAGCTTGGCGTTGGACAGGGGATCCTACGAGCAGTACTTC. It specifies CASSLALDRGSYEQYF.

A remark on this clonotype: One end of the junction is discordant with germline, which a read error may explain. The chain couples TRBV20-1 to TRBJ1-2; D is uncertain. CDR1 is DFQATT and CDR2 is SNEGSKA in the germline V gene (reference sequence). The CDR3 runs 11 residues. CDR3 DNA sequence: TGCAGTGCTAGTGAGTTTTATGGCTGCACCTTC. Encoded protein: CSASEFYGCTF.

V is TRBV2 and J is TRBJ1-5, with 8 bases matching TRBD1. This CDR3 is 16 amino acids long. V shed 5 bases and J 9 bases; nucleotides not matched to a gene: 15. Looked up from germline, CDR1 is SNHLY and CDR2 is FYNNEI. The CDR3 here is CASSSEDGTGGVPQHF. The CDR3 nucleotides read TGTGCCAGCAGTTCAGAGGATGGGACAGGTGGTGTGCCCCAGCATTTT. The entire variable domain, with the rest obtained from reference TRBV2 and TRBJ1-5, is as follows: EPEVTQTPSHQVTQMGQEVILRCVPISNHLYFYWYRQILGQKVEFLVSFYNNEISEKSEIFDDQFSVERPDGSNFTLKIRSTKLEDSAMYFCASSSEDGTGGVPQHFGDGTRLSIL.

The chain employs TRBV6-4 and TRBJ2-7, with TRBD1 matching 8 bases. The closer fit of TRBJ2-5 to the DNA end suggests the J call may be wrong. This CDR3 comprises 15 residues. Germline assignment: CDR1 MRHNA and CDR2 SNTAGT. The CDR3 loop is CASSDSPGGLETQYF. DNA for the CDR3: TGTGCCAGCAGTGACTCGCCAGGGGGCTTAGAGACCCAGTACTTC.